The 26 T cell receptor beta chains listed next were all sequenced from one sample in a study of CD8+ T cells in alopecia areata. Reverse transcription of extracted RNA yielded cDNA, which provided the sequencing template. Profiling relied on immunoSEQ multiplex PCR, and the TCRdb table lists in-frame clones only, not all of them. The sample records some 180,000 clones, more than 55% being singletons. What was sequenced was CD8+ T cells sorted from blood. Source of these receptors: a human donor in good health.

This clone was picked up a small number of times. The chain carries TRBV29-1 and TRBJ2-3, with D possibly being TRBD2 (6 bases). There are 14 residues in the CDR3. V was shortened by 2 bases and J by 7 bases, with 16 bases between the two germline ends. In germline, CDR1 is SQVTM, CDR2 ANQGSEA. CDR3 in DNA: TGCAGCGTTGAACCGACGGGGGAGACCTATACGCAGTATTTT. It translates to CSVEPTGETYTQYF.

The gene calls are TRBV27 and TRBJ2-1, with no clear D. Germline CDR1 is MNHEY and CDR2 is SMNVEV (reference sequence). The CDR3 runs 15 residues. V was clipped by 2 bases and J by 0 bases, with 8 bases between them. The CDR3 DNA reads TGTGCCAGCAGTTTAGGCAGGAACTCCTACAATGAGCAGTTCTTC. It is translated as CASSLGRNSYNEQFF.

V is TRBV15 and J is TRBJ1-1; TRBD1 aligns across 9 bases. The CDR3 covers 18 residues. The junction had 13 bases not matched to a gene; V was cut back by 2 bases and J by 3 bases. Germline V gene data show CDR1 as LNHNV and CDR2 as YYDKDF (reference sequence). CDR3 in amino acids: CATSRFPPRDRVDTEAFF. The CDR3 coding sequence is TGTGCCACCAGCAGATTCCCACCCCGGGACAGGGTGGACACTGAAGCTTTCTTT.

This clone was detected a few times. CDR3 nucleotides: TGTGCCAGCAGCGAAAACGGCGGGTTCGGCAATCAGCCCCAGCATTTT. This gives the protein CASSENGGFGNQPQHF. The genes are TRBV6-6 and TRBJ1-5; D remains unclear. The CDR3 runs to 16 residues. CDR1 is MNHNY and CDR2 is SVGAGI in the germline V gene (reference sequence). Between the trimmed V and J ends, which lost 6 bases and 2 bases, there was a span of 17 bases.

The CDR3 nucleotides are TGCGCCAGCAGCCAAGGGGCAGAGCCTGCCTACAATGAGCAGTTCTTC. It translates to CASSQGAEPAYNEQFF. The genes are TRBV4-1 and TRBJ2-1, with unresolved D. Trimming took 1 base from V and 2 from J, leaving 12 bases between them. This CDR3 spans 16 amino acids. The germline gives CDR1 MGHRA, CDR2 YSYEKL.

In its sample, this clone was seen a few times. The CDR3 DNA reads TGTGCCAGCAGCTTTGGCGCAGGACCCTACGAGCAGTACTTC. It is translated as CASSFGAGPYEQYF. The J gene is TRBJ2-7, the V gene TRBV5-6, with unresolved D. V lost 2 bases to trimming and J lost 2 bases, with 11 bases between them. This CDR3 is built from 14 residues. CDR1 is SGHDT and CDR2 is YYEEEE in the germline V gene.

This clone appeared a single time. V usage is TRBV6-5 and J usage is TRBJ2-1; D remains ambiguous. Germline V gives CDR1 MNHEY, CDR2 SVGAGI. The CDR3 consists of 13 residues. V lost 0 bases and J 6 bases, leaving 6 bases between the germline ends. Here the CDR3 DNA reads TGTGCCAGCAGTTACTCGCCCGCCAATGAGCAGTTCTTC. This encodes CASSYSPANEQFF.

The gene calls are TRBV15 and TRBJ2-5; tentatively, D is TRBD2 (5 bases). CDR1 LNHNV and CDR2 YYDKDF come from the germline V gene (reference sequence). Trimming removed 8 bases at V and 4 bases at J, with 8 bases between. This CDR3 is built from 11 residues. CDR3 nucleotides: TGTGCCACCGGTCGGGGAGAGACCCAGTACTTC. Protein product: CATGRGETQYF.

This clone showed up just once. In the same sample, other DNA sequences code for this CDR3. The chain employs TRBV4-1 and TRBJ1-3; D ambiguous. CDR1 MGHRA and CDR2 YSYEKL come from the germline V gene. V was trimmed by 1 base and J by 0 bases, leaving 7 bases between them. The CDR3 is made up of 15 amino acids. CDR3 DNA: TGCGCCAGCAGCCAAGGAGAAAACTCTGGAAACACCATATATTTT. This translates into CASSQGENSGNTIYF.

The CDR3 sequence is CSVGMNTEAFF. The DNA of the CDR3 is TGCAGCGTTGGGATGAACACTGAAGCTTTCTTT. V usage is TRBV29-1 and J usage is TRBJ1-1, with D unclear. Trimming took 4 bases from V and 0 from J, leaving 3 bases between them. The CDR3 is 11 residues long. Germline V gene sequence: CDR1 SQVTM, CDR2 ANQGSEA.

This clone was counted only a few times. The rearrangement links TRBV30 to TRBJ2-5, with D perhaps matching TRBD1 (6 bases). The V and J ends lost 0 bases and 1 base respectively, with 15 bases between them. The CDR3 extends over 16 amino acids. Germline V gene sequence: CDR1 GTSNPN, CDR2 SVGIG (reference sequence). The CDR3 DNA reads TGTGCCTGGAGTGTATGGCAAACAGGGATCCAAGAGACCCAGTACTTC. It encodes CAWSVWQTGIQETQYF.

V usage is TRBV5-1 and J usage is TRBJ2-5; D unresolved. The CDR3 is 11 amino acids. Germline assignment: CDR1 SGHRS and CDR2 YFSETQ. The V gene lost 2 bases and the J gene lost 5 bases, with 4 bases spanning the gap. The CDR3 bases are TGCGCCAGCAGCTTCAGTGAGACCCAGTACTTC. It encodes CASSFSETQYF.

The chain's CDR3 is CASSHGAGVETQYF. CDR3 coding DNA: TGTGCCAGCAGTCACGGGGCAGGGGTAGAGACCCAGTACTTC. The rearrangement joins TRBV6-6 to TRBJ2-5, with TRBD1 as a possible D gene (6 bases). V dropped 5 bases and J dropped 4 bases, with 14 bases sitting between them. The length of the CDR3 is 14 residues. CDR1 is MNHNY, CDR2 SVGAGI, per germline (reference sequence).

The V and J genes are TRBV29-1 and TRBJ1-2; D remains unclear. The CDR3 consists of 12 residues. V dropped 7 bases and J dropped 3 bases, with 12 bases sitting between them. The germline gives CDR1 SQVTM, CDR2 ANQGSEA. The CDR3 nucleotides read TGCAGCGGTTGGGGAGTTGACTATGGCTACACCTTC. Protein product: CSGWGVDYGYTF.

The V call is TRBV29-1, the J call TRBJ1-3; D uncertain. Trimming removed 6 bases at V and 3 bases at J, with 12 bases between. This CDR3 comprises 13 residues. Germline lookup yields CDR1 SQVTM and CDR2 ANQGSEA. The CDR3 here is CSVDGDVGNTIYF. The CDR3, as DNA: TGCAGCGTCGACGGGGATGTTGGAAACACCATATATTTT.

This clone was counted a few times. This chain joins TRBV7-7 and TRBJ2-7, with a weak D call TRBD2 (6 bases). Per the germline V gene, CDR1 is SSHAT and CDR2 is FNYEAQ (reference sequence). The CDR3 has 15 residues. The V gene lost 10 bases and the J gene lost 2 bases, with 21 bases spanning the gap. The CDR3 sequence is CATPGEASSTYEQYF. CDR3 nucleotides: TGTGCCACCCCGGGGGAAGCTAGCTCAACCTACGAGCAGTACTTC.

CDR3 region: CASSYAGTNSYEQYF. The DNA for the CDR3 is TGTGCCAGCAGCTATGCCGGGACTAACTCCTACGAGCAGTACTTC. The chain carries TRBV13 and TRBJ2-7; 7 nucleotides agree with TRBD2. Germline V gene lookup returns CDR1 PRHDT and CDR2 FYEKMQ (reference sequence). The CDR3 covers 15 residues. V shed 4 bases and J 0 bases; nucleotides not matched to a gene: 6.

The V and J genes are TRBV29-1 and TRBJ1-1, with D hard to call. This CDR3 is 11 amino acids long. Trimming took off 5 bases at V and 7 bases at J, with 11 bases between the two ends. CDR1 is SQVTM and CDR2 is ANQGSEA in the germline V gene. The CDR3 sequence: CSVRSGGEAFF. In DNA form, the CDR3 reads TGCAGCGTTAGATCGGGCGGTGAAGCTTTCTTT. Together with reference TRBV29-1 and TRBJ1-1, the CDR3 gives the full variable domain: SAVISQKPSRDICQRGTSLTIQCQVDSQVTMMFWYRQQPGQSLTLIATANQGSEATYESGFVIDKFPISRPNLTFSTLTVSNMSPEDSSIYLCSVRSGGEAFFGQGTRLTVV.

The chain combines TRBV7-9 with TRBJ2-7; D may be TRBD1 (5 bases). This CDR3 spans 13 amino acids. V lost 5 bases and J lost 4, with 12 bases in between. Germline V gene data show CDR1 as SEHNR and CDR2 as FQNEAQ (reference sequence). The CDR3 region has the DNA TGTGCCAGCAGCAAGTACGACAGTTACGAGCAGTACTTC. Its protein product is CASSKYDSYEQYF.

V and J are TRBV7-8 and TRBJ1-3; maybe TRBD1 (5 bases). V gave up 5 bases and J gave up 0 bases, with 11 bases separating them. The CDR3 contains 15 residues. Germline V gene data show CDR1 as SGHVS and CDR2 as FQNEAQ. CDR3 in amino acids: CASSPGLFSGNTIYF. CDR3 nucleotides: TGTGCCAGCAGCCCGGGACTCTTCTCTGGAAACACCATATATTTT.

CDR3 in DNA: TGTGCCTGGACCGAAGGGGGAGGGACAGATACGCAGTATTTT. Its translation is CAWTEGGGTDTQYF. This chain joins TRBV30 and TRBJ2-3, with D perhaps TRBD2 (7 bases). V lost 4 bases and J 3 bases, leaving 14 bases between the germline ends. The CDR3 spans 14 residues. CDR1 and CDR2 from the germline V gene are GTSNPN and SVGIG (reference sequence).

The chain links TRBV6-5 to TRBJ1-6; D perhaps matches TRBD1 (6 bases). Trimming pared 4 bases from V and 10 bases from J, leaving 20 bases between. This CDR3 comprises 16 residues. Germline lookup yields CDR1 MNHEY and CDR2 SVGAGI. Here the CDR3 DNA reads TGTGCCAGCAGTTCCTTCTTGACAGGTGCCGAGTCACCCCTCCACTTT. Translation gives CASSSFLTGAESPLHF.

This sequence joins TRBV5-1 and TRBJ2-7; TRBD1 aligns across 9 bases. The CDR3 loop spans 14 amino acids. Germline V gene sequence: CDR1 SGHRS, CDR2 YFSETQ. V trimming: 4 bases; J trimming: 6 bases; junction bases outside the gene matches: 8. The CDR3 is CASSRGTGSPEQYF. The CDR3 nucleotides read TGCGCCAGCAGCCGCGGGACAGGGTCCCCCGAGCAGTACTTC.

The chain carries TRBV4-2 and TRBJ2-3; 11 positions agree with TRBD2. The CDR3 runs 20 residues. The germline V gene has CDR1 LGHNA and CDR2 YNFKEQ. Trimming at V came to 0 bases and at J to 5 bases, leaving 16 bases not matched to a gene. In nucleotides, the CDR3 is TGTGCCAGCAGCCAAGATTTCCGGCTAGCGGGGGGCCTTGAGGAAGATACGCAGTATTTT. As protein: CASSQDFRLAGGLEEDTQYF.

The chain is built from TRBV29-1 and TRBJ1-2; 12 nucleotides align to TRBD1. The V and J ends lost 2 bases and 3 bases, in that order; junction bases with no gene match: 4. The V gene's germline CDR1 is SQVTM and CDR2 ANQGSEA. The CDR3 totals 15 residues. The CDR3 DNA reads TGCAGCGTTGAACGGGACAGGGGGCCAGACTATGGCTACACCTTC. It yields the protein CSVERDRGPDYGYTF.

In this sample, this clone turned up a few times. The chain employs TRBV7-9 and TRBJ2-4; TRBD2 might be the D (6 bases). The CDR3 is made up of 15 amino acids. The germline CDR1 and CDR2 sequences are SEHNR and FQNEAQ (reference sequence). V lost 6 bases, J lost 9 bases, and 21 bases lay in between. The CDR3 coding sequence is TGTGCCAGCAGTACTCCTGACGCTGCCGGGGGCATTCAGTACTTC. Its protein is CASSTPDAAGGIQYF. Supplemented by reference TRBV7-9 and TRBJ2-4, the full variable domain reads DTGVSQNPRHKITKRGQNVTFRCDPISEHNRLYWYRQTLGQGPEFLTYFQNEAQLEKSRLLSDRFSAERPKGSFSTLEIQRTEQGDSAMYLCASSTPDAAGGIQYFGAGTRLSVL.